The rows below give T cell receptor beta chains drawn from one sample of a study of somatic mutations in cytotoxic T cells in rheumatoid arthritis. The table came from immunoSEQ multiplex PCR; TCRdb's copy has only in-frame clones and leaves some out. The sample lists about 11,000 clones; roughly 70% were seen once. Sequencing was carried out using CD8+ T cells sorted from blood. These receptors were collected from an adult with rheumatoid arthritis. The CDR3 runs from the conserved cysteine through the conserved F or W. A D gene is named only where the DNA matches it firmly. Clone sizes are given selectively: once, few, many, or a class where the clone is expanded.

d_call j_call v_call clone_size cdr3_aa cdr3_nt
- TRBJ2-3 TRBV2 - CASSEDQPIPTDTQYF TGTGCCAGCAGTGAAGACCAACCAATCCCCACAGATACGCAGTATTTT
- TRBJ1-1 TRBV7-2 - CASRQGEAFF TGTGCCAGCAGGCAGGGTGAAGCTTTCTTT
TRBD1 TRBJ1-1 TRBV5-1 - CASSSGQETDLNTEAFF TGCGCCAGCAGCTCCGGACAGGAGACTGACCTGAACACTGAAGCTTTCTTT
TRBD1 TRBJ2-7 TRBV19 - CASSTGTGFFAYEQYF TGTGCCAGTAGTACCGGGACAGGGTTCTTTGCCTACGAGCAGTACTTC
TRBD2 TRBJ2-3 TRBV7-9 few CASSPGGGTFPFFTDTQYF TGTGCCAGCAGCCCCGGCGGGGGAACCTTCCCATTTTTCACAGATACGCAGTATTTT
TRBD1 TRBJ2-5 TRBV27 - CASSPSTGYETQYF TGTGCCAGCAGTCCGTCGACAGGGTATGAGACCCAGTACTTC
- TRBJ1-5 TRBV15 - CATSRGGSNQPQHF TGTGCCACCAGCAGAGGCGGTAGCAATCAGCCCCAGCATTTT
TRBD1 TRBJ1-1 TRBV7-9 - CASSPGGQGIYSEAFF TGTGCCAGCAGCCCCGGGGGACAGGGGATTTACTCTGAAGCTTTCTTT
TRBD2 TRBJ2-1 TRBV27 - CASGRTSGYNEQFF TGTGCCAGCGGTCGGACTAGCGGATACAATGAGCAGTTCTTC
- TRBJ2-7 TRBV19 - CASSIETGHSYEQYF TGTGCCAGTAGTATAGAGACAGGTCATTCCTACGAGCAGTACTTC
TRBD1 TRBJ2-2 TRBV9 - CASTPGGQGFFGELFF TGTGCCAGCACCCCCGGGGGACAGGGGTTTTTTGGGGAGCTGTTTTTT
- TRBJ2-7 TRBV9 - CASSVGGFPYEQYF TGTGCCAGCAGCGTAGGGGGCTTTCCCTACGAGCAGTACTTC
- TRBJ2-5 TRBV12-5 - CASGLGDRLIEETQYF TGTGCTAGTGGTTTGGGAGACAGGTTAATTGAAGAGACCCAGTACTTC
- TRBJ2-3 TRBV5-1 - CASSLGRSSTDTQYF TGCGCCAGCAGCTTAGGTCGCTCGAGCACAGATACGCAGTATTTT
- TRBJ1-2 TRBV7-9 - CASLLGSLSPGYGYTF TGTGCCAGCCTTTTGGGCTCATTAAGCCCGGGCTATGGCTACACCTTC
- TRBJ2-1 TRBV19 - CASSLSASSYNEQFF TGTGCCAGTAGCCTGTCGGCATCGTCCTACAATGAGCAGTTCTTC
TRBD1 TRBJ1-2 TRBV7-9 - CASSLPGTGGRAYGYTF TGTGCCAGCAGCTTACCCGGGACAGGGGGCAGGGCCTATGGCTACACCTTC
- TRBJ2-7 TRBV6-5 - CASSYSMGVDREQYF TGTGCCAGCAGTTACTCGATGGGGGTGGATCGCGAGCAGTACTTC
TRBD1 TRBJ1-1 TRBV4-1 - CASSQVGQGFTEAFF TGCGCCAGCAGCCAAGTCGGACAGGGGTTCACTGAAGCTTTCTTT
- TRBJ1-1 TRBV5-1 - CASSFYGGNTEAFF TGCGCCAGCAGCTTTTATGGGGGAAACACTGAAGCTTTCTTT
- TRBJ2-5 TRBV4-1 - CASSQVDAGSQETQYF TGCGCCAGCAGCCAAGTAGACGCCGGATCCCAAGAGACCCAGTACTTC
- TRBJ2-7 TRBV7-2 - CASSLAGNNYEQYF TGTGCCAGCAGCTTAGCCGGGAACAACTACGAGCAGTACTTC
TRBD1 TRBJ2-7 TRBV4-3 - CASSQWTGIYEQYF TGCGCCAGCAGCCAATGGACAGGCATTTACGAGCAGTACTTC
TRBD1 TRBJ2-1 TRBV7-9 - CASSLVDRVYNEQFF TGTGCCAGCAGCTTGGTGGACAGGGTCTACAATGAGCAGTTCTTC
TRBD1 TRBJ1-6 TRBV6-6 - CASNLNRGGNSPLHF TGTGCCAGCAATCTCAACAGGGGTGGTAATTCACCCCTCCACTTT
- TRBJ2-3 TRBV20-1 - CSAIHTDTQYF TGCAGTGCAATACACACAGATACGCAGTATTTT
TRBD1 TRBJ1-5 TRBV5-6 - CASSWGQYSNQPQHF TGTGCCAGCAGCTGGGGACAGTATAGCAATCAGCCCCAGCATTTT
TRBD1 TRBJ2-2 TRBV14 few CASSQDSGTGIFGELFF TGTGCCAGCAGCCAGGACAGTGGGACAGGCATTTTTGGGGAGCTGTTTTTT
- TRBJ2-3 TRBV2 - CASSGTHTDTQYF TGTGCCAGTTCCGGGACTCACACAGATACGCAGTATTTT
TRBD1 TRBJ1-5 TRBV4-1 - CASSQYISGTGPNQPQHF TGCGCCAGCAGCCAGTACATTTCCGGGACAGGCCCCAATCAGCCCCAGCATTTT
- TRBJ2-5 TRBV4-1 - CASSRAGAETQYF TGCGCCAGCAGCCGAGCGGGTGCGGAGACCCAGTACTTC
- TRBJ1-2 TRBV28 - CASDFGTGGYTF TGTGCCAGCGACTTTGGTACGGGCGGCTACACCTTC
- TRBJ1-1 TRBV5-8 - CASSFLPENTEAFF TGTGCCAGCAGCTTTTTGCCAGAGAACACTGAAGCTTTCTTT
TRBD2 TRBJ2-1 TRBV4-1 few CASSLIGTNSYNEQFF TGCGCCAGCAGCCTAATTGGGACTAACTCCTACAATGAGCAGTTCTTC
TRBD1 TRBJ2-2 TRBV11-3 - CASSFAGTGKLFF TGTGCCAGCAGCTTCGCCGGGACAGGGAAGCTGTTTTTT
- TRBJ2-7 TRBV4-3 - CASRRAVYEQYF TGCGCCAGCCGGCGGGCAGTCTACGAGCAGTACTTC
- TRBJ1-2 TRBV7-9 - CASTHQTDGGYGYTF TGTGCCAGCACCCACCAAACGGACGGCGGCTATGGCTACACCTTC
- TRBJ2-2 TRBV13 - CASSLVSGPNTGELFF TGTGCCAGCAGCTTAGTGTCGGGGCCGAACACCGGGGAGCTGTTTTTT
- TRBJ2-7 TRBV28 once CAHGLSTHYEQYF TGTGCCCATGGGCTTTCGACTCACTACGAGCAGTACTTC
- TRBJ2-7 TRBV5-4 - CASSLRSSYEQYF TGTGCCAGCAGCTTGAGGAGTTCCTACGAGCAGTACTTC
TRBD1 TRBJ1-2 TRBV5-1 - CASSLERQGTNYGYTF TGCGCCAGCAGCTTGGAGCGACAGGGGACCAACTATGGCTACACCTTC
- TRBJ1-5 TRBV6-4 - CASSLGPNQPQHF TGTGCCAGCAGCCTGGGACCGAATCAGCCCCAGCATTTT
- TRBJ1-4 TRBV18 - CASSPLDRPPTNEKLFF TGTGCCAGCTCACCGCTTGACAGGCCACCAACTAATGAAAAACTGTTTTTT
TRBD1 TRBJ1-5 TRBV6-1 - CASSATGEQPQHF TGTGCCAGCAGTGCGACAGGGGAACAGCCCCAGCATTTT
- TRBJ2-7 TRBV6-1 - CASGPYTGAGHEQYF TGTGCCAGCGGCCCCTACACCGGGGCCGGCCACGAGCAGTACTTC
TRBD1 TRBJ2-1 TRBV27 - CASSLDRVPYNEQFF TGTGCCAGCAGTCTCGACAGGGTTCCGTACAATGAGCAGTTCTTC
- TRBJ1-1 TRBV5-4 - CASSLITANTEAFF TGTGCCAGCAGCTTAATCACAGCGAACACTGAAGCTTTCTTT
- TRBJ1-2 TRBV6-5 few CASGTLGVNYGYTF TGTGCCAGCGGAACATTGGGGGTTAACTATGGCTACACCTTC
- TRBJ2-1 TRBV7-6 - CASSFYNEQFF TGTGCCAGCAGCTTCTACAATGAGCAGTTCTTC
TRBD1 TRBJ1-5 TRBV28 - CASSRGTASNQPQHF TGTGCCAGCAGCCGGGGGACAGCAAGCAATCAGCCCCAGCATTTT
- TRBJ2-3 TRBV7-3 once CASSKGRWDTQYF TGTGCCAGCAGCAAGGGGAGGTGGGATACGCAGTATTTT
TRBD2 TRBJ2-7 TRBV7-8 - CASSPGVRGAIYEQYF TGTGCCAGCAGCCCCGGGGTGCGGGGGGCTATCTACGAGCAGTACTTC
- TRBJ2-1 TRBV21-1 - CASSKGKHTWPSSYNEQFF TGTGCCAGCAGCAAAGGGAAACACACCTGGCCTAGCTCCTACAATGAGCAGTTCTTC
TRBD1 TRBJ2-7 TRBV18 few CASSPDRGSHYYEQYF TGTGCCAGCTCTCCAGACAGGGGTTCTCACTACTACGAGCAGTACTTC
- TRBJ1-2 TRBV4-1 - CASSQDRLQGGYGYTF TGCGCCAGCAGCCAAGATCGTTTACAGGGCGGATATGGCTACACCTTC
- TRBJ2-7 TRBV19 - CASSIPGGGPYEQYF TGTGCCAGTAGTATTCCAGGGGGGGGTCCCTACGAGCAGTACTTC
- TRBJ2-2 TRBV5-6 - CASSLVQGAGELFF TGTGCCAGCAGCTTGGTACAGGGAGCCGGGGAGCTGTTTTTT
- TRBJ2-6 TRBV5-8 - CASTLEVRGANVLTF TGTGCCAGCACCCTCGAGGTACGAGGGGCCAACGTCCTGACTTTC
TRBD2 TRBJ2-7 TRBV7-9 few CASSPIAGGPYEQYF TGTGCCAGCAGCCCGATTGCGGGGGGGCCTTACGAGCAGTACTTC